The 27 T cell receptor beta chains below all came from one sample that was sequenced in a study of blood T cell repertoires in COVID-19. Libraries were prepared by immunoSEQ multiplex PCR; TCRdb keeps only in-frame clonotypes and omits some of them. The sample gives about 400,000 clones, about nine tenths of which show up once; about 1.7% is in the top ten. Sequencing input: PBMCs or T cells enriched from blood (not recorded which). These TCRs come from a woman aged 25 to 39 who had recovered from COVID-19.

The chain employs TRBV6-1 and TRBJ2-4; TRBD2 might be the D (5 bases). CDR1 MNHNS and CDR2 SASEGT come from the germline V gene. The V gene lost 2 bases and the J gene lost 7 bases, with 15 bases spanning the gap. The CDR3 spans 15 residues. CDR3 residues: CASSERGTWRNIQYF. In DNA, the CDR3 is TGTGCCAGCAGTGAACGGGGAACCTGGAGGAACATTCAGTACTTC.

The J gene is TRBJ1-5, the V gene TRBV7-9; D is perhaps TRBD1 (5 bases). Trimming left V 0 bases short and J 2 bases short, with 11 bases between. The CDR3 has 16 amino acids. Per germline, CDR1 SEHNR and CDR2 FQNEAQ (reference sequence). Here the CDR3 reads CASSLARGVGNQPQHF. DNA of the CDR3: TGTGCCAGCAGCTTAGCGCGGGGGGTTGGCAATCAGCCCCAGCATTTT.

V and J are TRBV7-9 and TRBJ1-5; a possible D gene is TRBD1 (6 bases). Per germline, CDR1 SEHNR and CDR2 FQNEAQ (reference sequence). This CDR3 is 16 amino acids long. V lost 10 bases and J lost 5, with 24 bases in between. CDR3 DNA: TGTGCCATTAGTGGGGAAACAGGGTCGCGAGATCAGCCCCAGCATTTT. This encodes CAISGETGSRDQPQHF.

This clone was seen once. The chain couples TRBV19 to TRBJ2-6, with D possibly matching TRBD1 (6 bases). CDR1 is LNHDA, CDR2 SQIVND, per germline (reference sequence). CDR3 length: 15 amino acids. V lost 11 bases and J lost 1, with 15 bases in between. CDR3 nucleotides: TGTGCCGCATCCTCGAGGGGGTCTGGGGCCAACGTCCTGACTTTC. Translated: CAASSRGSGANVLTF.

The chain combines TRBV30 with TRBJ1-2, with a weak D call TRBD1 (5 bases). The CDR3 is 14 residues long. The V gene's germline CDR1 is GTSNPN and CDR2 SVGIG (reference sequence). Trimming shortened V by 0 bases and J by 6 bases, and 14 bases separated the two germline ends. CDR3 bases: TGTGCCTGGAGTGTACAATCAGGGCGCAATGGCTACACCTTC. It translates to CAWSVQSGRNGYTF.

The rearrangement uses TRBV7-9 and TRBJ2-1, with 7 nucleotides matching TRBD2. The V segment lost 4 bases and the J segment 1 base; nucleotides outside the gene matches: 10. This CDR3 spans 17 amino acids. Per the germline V gene, CDR1 is SEHNR and CDR2 is FQNEAQ (reference sequence). The CDR3 spells CASSSETLATSYNEQFF. As DNA, the CDR3 is TGTGCCAGCAGCTCCGAGACACTAGCGACTTCCTACAATGAGCAGTTCTTC.

The V and J genes are TRBV4-2 and TRBJ2-7; the D gene is possibly TRBD2 (5 bases). Germline-derived CDR1 and CDR2 are LGHNA and YNFKEQ. The CDR3 runs 13 residues. With 4 bases removed from V and 3 bases from J, the gap between germline ends came to 10 bases. The CDR3 sequence: CASSPRGNYEQYF. CDR3 sequence (DNA): TGTGCCAGCAGCCCTCGGGGAAACTACGAGCAGTACTTC.

The DNA of the CDR3 is TGTGCCAGCAGCCAGGGGGGGACTGGGAATGAAAAACTGTTTTTT. It specifies CASSQGGTGNEKLFF. J is TRBJ1-4 and V is TRBV3-1 (or the pseudogene TRBV3-2), with a weak D call TRBD1 (5 bases). V shed 3 bases and J shed 5 bases, with 13 bases lying between them. CDR1 and CDR2 (germline): LGHDT, YNNKEL (reference sequence). There are 15 residues in the CDR3.

J is TRBJ2-7 and V is TRBV7-9, with TRBD2 as a possible D gene (6 bases). Trimming removed 5 bases at V and 5 bases at J, with 19 bases between. This CDR3 region has 15 residues. CDR1 and CDR2 (germline): SEHNR, FQNEAQ (reference sequence). CDR3 amino acids: CASSHSGLDVDEQYF. CDR3 sequence (DNA): TGTGCCAGCAGCCACAGCGGGCTTGACGTGGACGAGCAGTACTTC.

The genes are TRBV19 and TRBJ2-7; D perhaps matches TRBD1 (5 bases). V shed 4 bases and J shed 4 bases, with 11 bases lying between them. CDR3 size: 13 residues. Per germline, CDR1 LNHDA and CDR2 SQIVND (reference sequence). The CDR3 DNA reads as TGTGCCAGTAGTACAGCCACAGGTTACGAGCAGTACTTC. Amino acids: CASSTATGYEQYF.

This clone was detected only a few times. The J gene is TRBJ2-3, the V gene TRBV6-4, with D possibly TRBD2 on 6 matching bases. The CDR3 has 17 residues. Germline V gene sequence: CDR1 MRHNA, CDR2 SNTAGT. The germline V and J ends were trimmed by 2 bases and 1 base, with 16 bases remaining between them. The CDR3 reads CASSDVAEGRGTDTQYF. The CDR3 DNA follows: TGTGCCAGCAGTGACGTCGCGGAGGGCCGGGGCACAGATACGCAGTATTTT.

J is TRBJ1-1 and V is TRBV5-8; 7 bases fit TRBD1. CDR1 is SGHTS, CDR2 YDEGEE, per germline. The CDR3 has 14 amino acids. J lost 4 bases, V lost 3 bases, and 6 bases had no gene match. CDR3 bases: TGTGCCAGCAGCTCCGGGACAGTTGGCACTGAAGCTTTCTTT. This translates into CASSSGTVGTEAFF. The complete variable domain, with remaining parts taken from reference TRBV5-8 and TRBJ1-1, reads EAGVTQSPTHLIKTRGQQATLRCSPISGHTSVYWYQQALGLGLQFLLWYDEGEERNRGNFPPRFSGRQFPNYSSELNVNALELEDSALYLCASSSGTVGTEAFFGQGTRLTVV.

This sequence joins TRBV4-2 and TRBJ2-7; the D gene is possibly TRBD1 (5 bases). The CDR3 covers 13 residues. Germline loops: CDR1 LGHNA, CDR2 YNFKEQ. Trimming removed 0 bases from V and 3 bases from J, with 6 bases in between. The CDR3: CASSQEQDYEQYF. Written as DNA, the CDR3 is TGTGCCAGCAGCCAAGAACAGGACTACGAGCAGTACTTC.

The chain combines TRBV5-1 with TRBJ2-2; D is uncertain. Trimming cost V 4 bases and J 0 bases, with 10 bases left between them. The CDR3 loop spans 15 amino acids. The germline CDR1 and CDR2 sequences are SGHRS and YFSETQ. The CDR3 sequence is CASSLGVPNTGELFF. CDR3 bases: TGCGCCAGCAGCCTAGGCGTCCCGAACACCGGGGAGCTGTTTTTT.

This chain joins TRBV4-1 and TRBJ1-2; unclear D gene. The CDR3 totals 14 residues. The V gene's germline CDR1 is MGHRA and CDR2 YSYEKL. The V gene lost 3 bases and the J gene lost 3 bases, with 11 bases spanning the gap. This CDR3 is CASSHPQIYYGYTF. The DNA of the CDR3 is TGCGCCAGCAGCCACCCACAGATCTACTATGGCTACACCTTC.

The chain employs TRBV7-3 and TRBJ2-2, with 8 bases that match TRBD1. Germline trimming cut 4 bases from V and 8 bases from J; bases unmatched to any gene: 6. This CDR3 comprises 14 residues. The germline V gene encodes CDR1 SGHTA and CDR2 FQGTGA. CDR3 loop: CASSSTGVGGELFF. The CDR3 DNA sequence: TGTGCCAGCAGCTCGACAGGGGTCGGAGGGGAGCTGTTTTTT.

The rearrangement uses TRBV5-1 and TRBJ2-7, with 10 bases matching TRBD1. CDR1 is SGHRS, CDR2 YFSETQ, per germline. Trimming cost V 0 bases and J 7 bases; bases outside gene matches: 10. The CDR3 runs 16 residues. The CDR3 region is CASSLVRTGGTGEQYF. DNA for the CDR3: TGCGCCAGCAGCTTGGTTCGGACAGGGGGGACCGGGGAGCAGTACTTC.

The rearrangement joins TRBV9 to TRBJ1-1; D might be TRBD1 (6 bases). V was clipped by 0 bases and J by 5 bases, with 11 bases between them. There are 14 residues in the CDR3. From germline, CDR1 is SGDLS and CDR2 YYNGEE. The CDR3 loop reads CASSVGGQGTEAFF. CDR3 nucleotide sequence: TGTGCCAGCAGCGTAGGGGGGCAGGGGACTGAAGCTTTCTTT.

This clone was detected only once. V gene TRBV21-1 combines with J gene TRBJ1-3; TRBD1, as called in the table, went unchecked against the DNA. TRBV21-1 is annotated as a pseudogene. The CDR3 spans 15 residues. CDR3 region: CATKDRGLPGNTIYF. The CDR3 DNA reads as TGTGCCACAAAAGACAGGGGATTACCTGGAAACACCATATATTTT.

The chain has TRBV5-4 and TRBJ1-2; D possibly corresponds to TRBD1 (5 bases). The CDR3 runs 14 residues. Per germline, CDR1 SGHNT and CDR2 YYREEE (reference sequence). Trimming stripped 4 bases from V and 4 bases from J, with 14 bases between. CDR3 loop: CASSAPRGGYGYTF. The CDR3 nucleotides read TGTGCCAGCAGCGCCCCCCGGGGGGGCTATGGCTACACCTTC. Full variable domain (missing parts from reference TRBV5-4 and TRBJ1-2): ETGVTQSPTHLIKTRGQQVTLRCSSQSGHNTVSWYQQALGQGPQFIFQYYREEENGRGNFPPRFSGLQFPNYSSELNVNALELDDSALYLCASSAPRGGYGYTFGSGTRLTVV.

The chain employs TRBV20-1 and TRBJ1-2; D unclear. CDR1 and CDR2 (germline): DFQATT, SNEGSKA (reference sequence). There are 12 residues in the CDR3. Trimming pared 3 bases from V and 7 bases from J, leaving 12 bases between. CDR3 in DNA: TGCAGTGCTAGTAGCCAAAATCGTGGCTACACCTTC. Residues: CSASSQNRGYTF.

This chain connects TRBV30 to TRBJ1-1, with a possible D match to TRBD1 (6 bases). V lost 0 bases, J lost 0 bases, and 11 bases lay in between. This CDR3 region has 15 residues. Per the germline V gene, CDR1 is GTSNPN and CDR2 is SVGIG (reference sequence). CDR3: CAWSVGWTVNTEAFF. The CDR3 region has the DNA TGTGCCTGGAGTGTGGGTTGGACAGTGAACACTGAAGCTTTCTTT.

This clone came up a few times. The chain has TRBV11-2 and TRBJ1-6; TRBD1 aligns across 7 bases. The CDR3 is 13 residues long. Germline CDR1 reads SGHAT; CDR2 reads FQNNGV. V lost 3 bases to trimming and J lost 14 bases; unmatched junction nucleotides: 7. This CDR3 reads CASSLGDRGALHF. CDR3 nucleotide sequence: TGTGCCAGCAGCTTGGGGGACAGAGGCGCCCTCCACTTT.

For the CDR3, the DNA is TGTGCCACCAGTGACCCCGGACAGGGAAATGGCTACACCTTC. Translation gives CATSDPGQGNGYTF. This chain joins TRBV24-1 and TRBJ1-2, with TRBD1 identical over 8 bases. From germline, CDR1 is KGHDR and CDR2 SFDVKD. The V segment lost 4 bases and the J segment 6 bases; nucleotides outside the gene matches: 6. This CDR3 has 14 residues.

This clone was found once. The same CDR3 also results from other DNA sequences found in this sample. This chain joins TRBV18 and TRBJ2-5, with D perhaps matching TRBD1 (7 bases). This CDR3 comprises 14 residues. V was clipped by 2 bases and J by 4 bases, with 11 bases between them. Per the germline V gene, CDR1 is KGHSH and CDR2 is LQKENI. The CDR3 here is CASSPTQGGETQYF. DNA of the CDR3: TGTGCCAGCTCACCAACCCAGGGGGGAGAGACCCAGTACTTC.

The V gene is TRBV15, the J gene TRBJ1-5; 7 bases are a match to TRBD1. The CDR3 spans 16 residues. Germline V CDR1 and CDR2: LNHNV, YYDKDF (reference sequence). Losses at the gene ends were 7 bases for V and 2 bases for J; bases not matched to a gene: 11. For the CDR3, the DNA is TGTGCCACCACCCGAGGGGTCACAGGGGGCAATCAGCCCCAGCATTTT. This sequence encodes CATTRGVTGGNQPQHF.

The chain recombines TRBV18 with TRBJ1-1; 9 bases are shared with TRBD1. V shed 6 bases and J 2 bases; nucleotides not matched to a gene: 1. The germline gives CDR1 KGHSH, CDR2 LQKENI. The length of the CDR3 is 13 residues. DNA for the CDR3: TGTGCCAGCTCGGGACAGGGAAACACTGAAGCTTTCTTT. Translating gives CASSGQGNTEAFF.